The rows below give T cell receptor beta chains drawn from one sample of a study of T cell changes during pregnancy in multiple sclerosis. Repertoires were generated with immunoSEQ multiplex PCR, while TCRdb's copy carries only in-frame clones and drops some. Among more than 90,000 clones listed, approximately 92% were seen once. The starting material was peripheral blood, obtained after pregnancy. All receptors derive from a female donor with multiple sclerosis, enrolled in a pregnancy study. Each CDR3 is given with its conserved first and last residue. Each record gives: J gene, clone size, D gene, V gene, CDR3 DNA, CDR3 protein. The D gene is left open where the match is weak. Rows may omit the clone size; those that give it use once, few, many or a size class.

TRBJ2-6	-	-	TRBV7-9	TGTGCCAGCAGCTACCACGTCGACAGGCGACTGACTTTC	CASSYHVDRRLTF
TRBJ1-2	-	TRBD1	TRBV13	TGTGCCAGCAGCTTAGGACAGGGGAACTATGGCTACACCTTC	CASSLGQGNYGYTF
TRBJ2-1	-	-	TRBV30	TGTGCCTGGAGTGTATTACAGGGGGGGCCCAATGAGCAGTTCTTC	CAWSVLQGGPNEQFF
TRBJ2-7	-	-	TRBV27	TGTGCCAGCAGTTCCGACAGTTACGAGCAGTACTTC	CASSSDSYEQYF
TRBJ2-7	once	-	TRBV12-5	TGTGCTAGTGGTTTGGGAGGAAGGGGTGAGCAGTACTTC	CASGLGGRGEQYF
TRBJ1-2	-	TRBD1	TRBV18	TGTGCCAGCTCACCAGACAGGGGGCCGCTTGGCTACACCTTC	CASSPDRGPLGYTF
TRBJ2-5	-	-	TRBV6-1	TGTGCCAGCAGCCCCGTGAGGGAAGAGACCCAGTACTTC	CASSPVREETQYF
TRBJ2-2	-	-	TRBV6-6	TGTGCCAGCAGGTTACAGGGAGTCGCCGGGGAGCTGTTTTTT	CASRLQGVAGELFF
TRBJ1-4	-	-	TRBV30	TGTGCCTGGAATCAAGACGGGTTCGAAAAACTGTTTTTT	CAWNQDGFEKLFF
TRBJ2-2	-	TRBD2	TRBV29-1	TGCAGCGTTGTGGGACTACCTCTTGAGGCCGGGGAGCTGTTTTTT	CSVVGLPLEAGELFF
TRBJ2-4	-	TRBD1	TRBV28	TGTGCCAGCAGTAACCCCGGGACAGAGTACATTCAGTACTTC	CASSNPGTEYIQYF
TRBJ2-1	-	TRBD1	TRBV5-1	TGCGCCAGCAGCTCCGGGACAGGGTGGGTTCGCGAGCAGTTCTTC	CASSSGTGWVREQFF
TRBJ2-7	-	-	TRBV4-2	TGTGCCAGCAGCCAAGGTCTAACTAGCTCCTACGAGCAGTACTTC	CASSQGLTSSYEQYF
TRBJ1-1	-	-	TRBV7-9	TGTGCCAGCACCGAGATGGGTCTCGTCGGGTACACTGAAGCTTTCTTT	CASTEMGLVGYTEAFF
TRBJ1-5	-	-	TRBV7-9	TGTGCCAGCAGCTGGAGCGAAAATCAGCCCCAGCATTTT	CASSWSENQPQHF
TRBJ1-5	once	TRBD1	TRBV6-5	TGTGCCAGCAGCTCGACAGGGGCCAGCAATCAGCCCCAGCATTTT	CASSSTGASNQPQHF
TRBJ1-2	-	-	TRBV6-5	TGTGCCAGCAGTTCCGGATGGCAGGGTTATGGCTACACCTTC	CASSSGWQGYGYTF
TRBJ2-3	-	-	TRBV21-1	TGTGCCAGGACACTCAGGGGCGCAGATACGCAGTATTTT	CARTLRGADTQYF
TRBJ1-2	few	-	TRBV7-2	TGTGCCAGCAGCTTAGAACAGTCCTATGGCTACACCTTC	CASSLEQSYGYTF
TRBJ1-2	-	-	TRBV18	TGTGCCAGCTCGCTACAGGAGAACTATGGCTACACCTTC	CASSLQENYGYTF
TRBJ1-6	-	TRBD1	TRBV7-2	TGTGCCAGCAGCTTAGTCGGGACAGGGGGACTTTCACCCCTCCACTTT	CASSLVGTGGLSPLHF
TRBJ1-1	-	-	TRBV28	TGTGCCAGCAGTTTATCGCTTAAGGGGACGAGGGGGTTGGTCAGCACTGAAGCTTTCTTT	CASSLSLKGTRGLVSTEAFF
TRBJ2-1	-	-	TRBV4-3	TGCGCCAGCAGCCAAGGTACCAACTTACTCTACAATGAGCAGTTCTTC	CASSQGTNLLYNEQFF
TRBJ1-3	-	-	TRBV18	TGTGCCAGCTCACCACCGAGGGCTTACTCTGGAAACACCATATATTTT	CASSPPRAYSGNTIYF
TRBJ1-4	-	TRBD1	TRBV5-1	TGCGCCAGCAGCTTTTGGGGGACAGGGAAGGCTAATGAAAAACTGTTTTTT	CASSFWGTGKANEKLFF
TRBJ2-7	-	-	TRBV9	TGTGCCAGCAGCGTAGTCGATACTCCTACGGAGGAGCAGTACTTC	CASSVVDTPTEEQYF
TRBJ2-4	-	TRBD1	TRBV30	TGTGCCTGGAACCGGGACAGGGAGACCCTAGCCAAAAACATTCAGTACTTC	CAWNRDRETLAKNIQYF